Here is one TCR beta chain with its context. Its antigen is unidentified. The sample originates from a study of T cell responses to AZD1222 COVID-19 vaccine. Profiling relied on immunoSEQ multiplex PCR, and the TCRdb table lists in-frame clones only, not all of them. The top ten clones hold approximately 0.88% of a sample with roughly 170,000 clones, 93% of them seen once. Study-level results: Every sample of the repertoires postdated the peak T cell response. An increase in Spike-specific TCR breadth and depth was observed after two AZD1222 doses.

Germline lookup yields CDR1 SNHLY and CDR2 FYNNEI. The CDR3 length is 14 residues. Trimming stripped 7 bases from V and 3 bases from J, with 12 bases between. The V and J genes are TRBV2 and TRBJ2-2; D unclear. The receptor comes from an adult in good health. Sequencing used peripheral blood, obtained on day 0 of AZD1222 vaccination. The chain's CDR3 is CASKRNLHTGELFF. Written as DNA, the CDR3 is TGTGCCAGCAAAAGAAACCTACACACCGGGGAGCTGTTTTTT.